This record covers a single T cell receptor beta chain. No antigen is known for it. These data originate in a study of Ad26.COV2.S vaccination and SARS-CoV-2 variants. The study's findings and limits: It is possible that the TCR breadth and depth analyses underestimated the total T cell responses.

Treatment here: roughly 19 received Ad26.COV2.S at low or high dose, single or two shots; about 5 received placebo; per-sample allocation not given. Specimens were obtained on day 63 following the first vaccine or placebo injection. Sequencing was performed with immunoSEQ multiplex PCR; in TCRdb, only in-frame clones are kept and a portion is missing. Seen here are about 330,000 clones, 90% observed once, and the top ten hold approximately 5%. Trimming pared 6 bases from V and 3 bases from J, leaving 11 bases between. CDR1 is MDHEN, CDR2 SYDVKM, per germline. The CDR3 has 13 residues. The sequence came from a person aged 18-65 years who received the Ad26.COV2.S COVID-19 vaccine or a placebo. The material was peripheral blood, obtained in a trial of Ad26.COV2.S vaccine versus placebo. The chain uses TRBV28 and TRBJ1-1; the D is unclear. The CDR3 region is CASSSHGYTEAFF. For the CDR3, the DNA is TGTGCCAGCAGCAGCCATGGTTACACTGAAGCTTTCTTT. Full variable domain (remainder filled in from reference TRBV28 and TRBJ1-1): DVKVTQSSRYLVKRTGEKVFLECVQDMDHENMFWYRQDPGLGLRLIYFSYDVKMKEKGDIPEGYSVSREKKERFSLILESASTNQTSMYLCASSSHGYTEAFFGQGTRLTVV.